This entry lists 30 T cell receptor beta chains sequenced from one sample in a study of cytomegalovirus exposure and HLA in healthy donors. 13 Jbeta primers and 60 Vbeta primers were used for the PCR. Measured with immunoSEQ multiplex PCR; TCRdb has only the in-frame clones, and not every one. The sample shows 140,000 to 150,000 clones, 60% to 80% of them seen only once. The sample consisted of PBMCs. These receptors were collected from a woman in her thirties or forties in good health and CMV-seropositive.

A few counts support this clone. This sequence joins TRBV2 and TRBJ1-1; 7 bases match TRBD1. J gave up 3 bases and V 8 bases, and 6 bases lay outside the gene matches. The CDR3 sequence is 13 residues long. Germline CDR1 reads SNHLY; CDR2 reads FYNNEI. CDR3 nucleotides: TGTGCCAGCCTCCGGGACAGTTACACTGAAGCTTTCTTT. The encoded protein is CASLRDSYTEAFF.

This chain uses TRBV23-1 with TRBJ1-5; D not certain. TRBV23-1 is sorted into the ORF group, with uncertain function. Trimming removed 4 bases from V and 3 bases from J, with 7 bases in between. This CDR3 contains 13 residues. Written as DNA, the CDR3 is TGCGCCAGCAGTCGCGGAGTCAATCAGCCCCAGCATTTT. As protein: CASSRGVNQPQHF.

V gene TRBV18 combines with J gene TRBJ2-7; 16 bases map to TRBD2. This CDR3 spans 18 amino acids. CDR1 and CDR2 from the germline V gene are KGHSH and LQKENI. V lost 6 bases to trimming and J lost 5 bases; unmatched junction nucleotides: 13. CDR3 sequence: CASSPPGLAGGPFHEQYF. In DNA form, the CDR3 reads TGTGCCAGCTCCCCGCCGGGACTAGCGGGGGGGCCGTTTCACGAGCAGTACTTC.

CDR3 protein: CASSPQVTGNQPQHF. The CDR3 nucleotides are TGTGCCAGTAGTCCCCAAGTCACGGGCAATCAGCCCCAGCATTTT. The chain uses TRBV19 and TRBJ1-5, with D uncertain. Germline loops: CDR1 LNHDA, CDR2 SQIVND (reference sequence). Between the trimmed V and J ends, which lost 5 bases and 2 bases, there was a span of 13 bases. CDR3 length equals 15 residues.

For the CDR3, the DNA is TGTGCCACCGCCGGGTTTCCCCGGGACAATGAGCAGTTCTTC. It translates to CATAGFPRDNEQFF. The gene calls are TRBV28 and TRBJ2-1, with D hard to call. CDR1 is MDHEN, CDR2 SYDVKM, per germline. The ends were cut back, 10 bases at V and 5 bases at J, with 18 bases in the middle. The CDR3 has 14 residues.

V usage is TRBV6-6 and J usage is TRBJ1-5; a weak D match, TRBD1 (5 bases). Trimming removed 5 bases from V and 4 bases from J, with 12 bases in between. Per the germline V gene, CDR1 is MNHNY and CDR2 is SVGAGI (reference sequence). The CDR3 is 14 amino acids. CDR3 DNA: TGTGCCAGCAGTGATAGACAGCCTAATCAGCCCCAGCATTTT. This encodes CASSDRQPNQPQHF.

The CDR3 DNA is TGTGCCAGCAGGAACAGTACCCACTATGGCTACACCTTC. It codes for CASRNSTHYGYTF. The chain is built from TRBV6-5 and TRBJ1-2; D remains unclear. Trimming took off 6 bases at V and 3 bases at J, with 11 bases between the two ends. The CDR3 is 13 amino acids. The V gene's germline CDR1 is MNHEY and CDR2 SVGAGI.

The rearrangement links TRBV5-1 to TRBJ2-7, with D hard to call. In germline, CDR1 is SGHRS, CDR2 YFSETQ. V was clipped by 4 bases and J by 3 bases, with 14 bases between them. CDR3 length equals 14 residues. CDR3 bases: TGCGCCAGCAGCCTAGACTCGCGCCTCTACGAGCAGTACTTC. As protein: CASSLDSRLYEQYF. The variable domain in full, completed from reference TRBV5-1 and TRBJ2-7, reads KAGVTQTPRYLIKTRGQQVTLSCSPISGHRSVSWYQQTPGQGLQFLFEYFSETQRNKGNFPGRFSGRQFSNSRSEMNVSTLELGDSALYLCASSLDSRLYEQYFGPGTRLTVT.

The chain couples TRBV21-1 to TRBJ2-3; the listed D gene, TRBD1, was not tested against the DNA. TRBV21-1 is classified as a pseudogene. This CDR3 has 13 amino acids. The CDR3 protein is CASGQDPTDTQYF. CDR3 DNA: TGTGCCTCCGGACAGGACCCTACAGATACGCAGTATTTT.

V usage is TRBV2 and J usage is TRBJ1-2; 8 bases match TRBD1. The V gene end was trimmed by 7 bases and the J gene end by 0 bases; junction bases not matched to a gene: 10. Germline CDR1 is SNHLY and CDR2 is FYNNEI. The CDR3 loop spans 16 amino acids. CDR3 in DNA: TGTGCCAGCACCCGGACAGGGTCCCCTTCTAACTATGGCTACACCTTC. This gives the protein CASTRTGSPSNYGYTF.

This clone was picked up one time. This chain connects TRBV5-4 to TRBJ2-3; D call uncertain. CDR1 is SGHNT and CDR2 is YYREEE in the germline V gene (reference sequence). With 3 bases removed from V and 0 bases from J, the gap between germline ends came to 8 bases. CDR3 size: 14 residues. The CDR3 sequence is CASSSITSTDTQYF. The CDR3 nucleotides read TGTGCCAGCAGCTCAATTACTAGCACAGATACGCAGTATTTT.

The rearrangement joins TRBV7-2 to TRBJ2-3; the match to TRBD2 covers 8 bases. V dropped 1 base and J dropped 2; count of bases not matched to a gene: 5. The CDR3 consists of 16 residues. Germline values: CDR1 SGHTA, CDR2 FQGNSA. CDR3 coding DNA: TGTGCCAGCAGCTTAGATGGTAGCGGGAACACAGATACGCAGTATTTT. Protein product: CASSLDGSGNTDTQYF.

The gene calls are TRBV6-5 and TRBJ2-2; TRBD2 aligns across 9 bases. The germline CDR1 and CDR2 sequences are MNHEY and SVGAGI. The CDR3 runs to 14 residues. Losses at the gene ends were 8 bases for V and 2 bases for J; bases not matched to a gene: 3. CDR3 DNA sequence: TGTGCCAGCCAAGCGGGGGGCAACACCGGGGAGCTGTTTTTT. Its translation is CASQAGGNTGELFF.

The genes are TRBV7-6 and TRBJ1-2; 7 nucleotides match TRBD1. CDR1 and CDR2 (germline): SGHVS, FNYEAQ. V shed 0 bases and J 4 bases; nucleotides not matched to a gene: 14. The CDR3 has 18 amino acids. The CDR3 DNA sequence: TGTGCCAGCAGCTTAGCCCCCCGGACAGGACCATTCAGCTATGGCTACACCTTC. This gives the protein CASSLAPRTGPFSYGYTF.

The V gene is TRBV10-3, the J gene TRBJ2-7; perhaps TRBD1 as D (6 bases). V was shortened by 2 bases and J by 4 bases, with 15 bases between the two germline ends. Per germline, CDR1 ENHRY and CDR2 SYGVKD. CDR3 length equals 15 residues. CDR3 DNA: TGTGCCATCAGTGAGGGAGCAGGGGCCCCTTACGAGCAGTACTTC. Translating it yields CAISEGAGAPYEQYF.

This chain links TRBV4-1 with TRBJ2-3, with 10 positions matching TRBD2. The CDR3 loop spans 15 amino acids. Germline-derived CDR1 and CDR2 are MGHRA and YSYEKL. The trim removed 3 bases at V and 1 base at J, leaving 1 base unmatched. The CDR3 bases are TGCGCCAGCAGCCACCTAGCGGGGGGCACAGATACGCAGTATTTT. This codes for CASSHLAGGTDTQYF.

The chain employs TRBV6-1 and TRBJ1-5, with TRBD1 matching 8 bases. V lost 3 bases to trimming and J lost 6 bases; unmatched junction nucleotides: 7. The CDR3 length is 15 residues. Looked up from germline, CDR1 is MNHNS and CDR2 is SASEGT. The CDR3 protein is CASSDPRGLGQPQHF. CDR3 sequence (DNA): TGTGCCAGCAGTGATCCCAGGGGGCTCGGTCAGCCCCAGCATTTT.

This clone was seen a few times. This chain connects TRBV5-4 to TRBJ1-4; D possibly corresponds to TRBD1 (5 bases). Trimming stripped 2 bases from V and 6 bases from J, with 11 bases between. Germline CDR1 SGHNT, CDR2 YYREEE (reference sequence). This CDR3 comprises 14 residues. The CDR3: CASSFSPGDEKLFF. The CDR3 DNA is TGTGCCAGCAGCTTTTCCCCGGGGGATGAAAAACTGTTTTTT.

The rearrangement uses TRBV5-4 and TRBJ2-3; TRBD2 agrees at 8 bases. There are 17 residues in the CDR3. The germline gives CDR1 SGHNT, CDR2 YYREEE (reference sequence). V lost 0 bases, J lost 6 bases, and 12 bases stayed unmatched. The CDR3 is CASSLERIGGAADTQYF. CDR3 bases: TGTGCCAGCAGCTTGGAACGTATCGGGGGGGCCGCGGATACGCAGTATTTT.

This clone came up once. The chain employs TRBV15 and TRBJ1-1; no clear D. Trimming pared 1 base from V and 4 bases from J, leaving 10 bases between. The CDR3 consists of 14 residues. Germline-derived CDR1 and CDR2 are LNHNV and YYDKDF (reference sequence). CDR3 loop: CATSRGYSPTEAFF. In nucleotides, the CDR3 is TGTGCCACCAGCAGAGGGTACTCCCCCACTGAAGCTTTCTTT.

V and J are TRBV5-1 and TRBJ2-3; the D gene is possibly TRBD1 (5 bases). CDR1 and CDR2 (germline): SGHRS, YFSETQ. Trimming took 0 bases from V and 11 from J, leaving 10 bases between them. The CDR3 consists of 12 residues. The CDR3 nucleotides are TGCGCCAGCAGCTTGGGACAGCTGGAGCAGTATTTT. Its translation is CASSLGQLEQYF. The whole variable domain, filled in from reference TRBV5-1 and TRBJ2-3, reads KAGVTQTPRYLIKTRGQQVTLSCSPISGHRSVSWYQQTPGQGLQFLFEYFSETQRNKGNFPGRFSGRQFSNSRSEMNVSTLELGDSALYLCASSLGQLEQYFGPGTRLTVL.

CDR3 coding DNA: TGTGCCAGCAGCTTGGGGCGGGGGGGTGGTCCAGATACGCAGTATTTT. This sequence encodes CASSLGRGGGPDTQYF. The J gene is TRBJ2-3, the V gene TRBV5-4; TRBD2 matches at 9 bases. Germline V gene sequence: CDR1 SGHNT, CDR2 YYREEE (reference sequence). The CDR3 length is 16 residues. Trimming removed 0 bases from V and 4 bases from J; junction bases left unmatched: 6.

This chain links TRBV18 with TRBJ2-7; 13 bases map to TRBD2. J lost 0 bases, V lost 4 bases, and 6 bases had no gene match. Germline V lookup: CDR1 KGHSH, CDR2 LQKENI. This CDR3 has 17 residues. Here the CDR3 reads CASSLGTSGVSSYEQYF. The CDR3 DNA sequence: TGTGCCAGCTCACTCGGGACTAGCGGGGTTAGCTCCTACGAGCAGTACTTC.

The chain uses TRBV28 and TRBJ1-4; 8 bases align to TRBD1. Germline V gives CDR1 MDHEN, CDR2 SYDVKM. The length of the CDR3 is 14 residues. V lost 2 bases, J lost 14 bases, and 10 bases stayed unmatched. CDR3 sequence: CASSLEWTGIMLFF. The CDR3 DNA sequence: TGTGCCAGCAGTTTAGAATGGACAGGGATCATGCTGTTTTTT.

This rearrangement joins TRBV4-1 to TRBJ2-1; 8 nucleotides line up with TRBD2. In germline, CDR1 is MGHRA, CDR2 YSYEKL. J lost 4 bases, V lost 2 bases, and 4 bases had no gene match. The CDR3 has 15 residues. In DNA form, the CDR3 reads TGCGCCAGCAGCCAAATGAGCGGGAGATACAATGAGCAGTTCTTC. Its protein is CASSQMSGRYNEQFF.

The J gene is TRBJ1-4, the V gene TRBV11-2; 8 bases align to TRBD1. From germline, CDR1 is SGHAT and CDR2 FQNNGV. V lost 6 bases, J lost 7 bases, and 7 bases stayed unmatched. CDR3 length equals 14 residues. The CDR3: CASRPTGAGEKLFF. The CDR3, as DNA: TGTGCCAGCAGGCCGACAGGGGCGGGTGAAAAACTGTTTTTT.

V usage is TRBV4-2 and J usage is TRBJ2-1, with 9 nucleotides matching TRBD2. The CDR3 spans 15 residues. Trimming removed 5 bases from V and 6 bases from J; junction bases left unmatched: 8. Per germline, CDR1 LGHNA and CDR2 YNFKEQ. CDR3 in DNA: TGTGCCAGCAGCTTAGGCGGGGGGGACGCCAATGAGCAGTTCTTC. Amino acids: CASSLGGGDANEQFF.

Comment on this clone: Different DNA sequences within this sample yield the same CDR3. This sequence joins TRBV6-6 and TRBJ2-5, with D uncertain. Germline CDR1 reads MNHNY; CDR2 reads SVGAGI (reference sequence). This CDR3 contains 13 residues. Deletions cut 5 bases from V and 3 bases from J, with 10 bases between. Written as DNA, the CDR3 is TGTGCCAGCAGTCCTCTCGAGAAAGAGACCCAGTACTTC. Translation: CASSPLEKETQYF.

The chain uses TRBV5-1 and TRBJ2-5, with D tentatively TRBD1 (6 bases). V lost 4 bases and J 0 bases, leaving 10 bases between the germline ends. Germline V gene sequence: CDR1 SGHRS, CDR2 YFSETQ. The length of the CDR3 is 14 residues. The CDR3 spells CASSRQEDQETQYF. The CDR3 nucleotides read TGCGCCAGCAGCAGACAGGAGGACCAAGAGACCCAGTACTTC.

This clone was seen more than once but under ten times. V gene TRBV4-1 combines with J gene TRBJ1-2; 7 bases fit TRBD1. Germline V gene sequence: CDR1 MGHRA, CDR2 YSYEKL. This CDR3 is 18 amino acids long. V trimming: 1 base; J trimming: 6 bases; junction bases outside the gene matches: 17. The CDR3 DNA is TGCGCCAGCAGCCAAGGACGGGGGTCATCCGGGACAGCAAATGGCTACACCTTC. This codes for CASSQGRGSSGTANGYTF.